A single sample gave rise to the 14 T cell receptor beta chains below, sequenced in a study of T cells in Graves' hyperthyroidism and ophthalmopathy. What was amplified from RNA transcripts were TCR beta CDR3 regions. A set of HTBI primers served as the primers for a first-round RT-PCR of the TCR CDR3. TCRdb reprocessed the multiplex PCR reads with MiXCR, giving one entry per CDR3 protein. Among fewer than 350,000 distinct CDR3 sequences listed, 10% to 15% were seen once. The sample was blood. Source of these receptors: a woman aged 25 to 45 with Graves' hyperthyroidism that later progressed to Graves' ophthalmopathy.

The table lists this clonotype with many counts. The V gene is TRBV6-1, the J gene TRBJ2-7; TRBD2 might be the D (6 bases). Looked up from germline, CDR1 is MNHNS and CDR2 is SASEGT. V shed 4 bases and J shed 4 bases, with 11 bases lying between them. This CDR3 is 13 amino acids long. The CDR3 DNA reads TGTGCCAGCAGTGTAGAGGCGGGATACGAGCAGTACTTC. This sequence encodes CASSVEAGYEQYF.

Regarding this clonotype: The junction does not match germline at one end; this may be a read error. V gene TRBV12-3 or TRBV12-4 combines with J gene TRBJ2-7; unclear D gene. The CDR3 is made up of 11 amino acids. The CDR3 loop is CASSASYERYF. The DNA for the CDR3 is TGTGCCAGCAGCGCCTCCTACGAGCGGTACTTC.

Ten or more counts support this clonotype. V gene TRBV7-2 combines with J gene TRBJ2-3, with D perhaps matching TRBD1 (6 bases). The CDR3 spans 15 residues. In germline, CDR1 is SGHTA, CDR2 FQGNSA. V was cut by 1 base and J by 3 bases, with 11 bases left in between. The CDR3 coding sequence is TGTGCCAGCAGCTTAGACCAGGGGTGGACAGATACGCAGTATTTT. Its protein is CASSLDQGWTDTQYF.

The V and J genes are TRBV24-1 and TRBJ1-5; D not resolved. From germline, CDR1 is KGHDR and CDR2 SFDVKD. The CDR3 spans 16 residues. Trimming removed 6 bases at V and 7 bases at J, with 21 bases between. Here the CDR3 DNA reads TGTGCCACCAGTTCCTCAGACATGTCTGGGAGACAGCCCCAGCATTTT. The encoded protein is CATSSSDMSGRQPQHF.

This clonotype was counted at least ten times. The chain is built from TRBV6-2 or TRBV6-3 and TRBJ2-7, with D possibly matching TRBD2 (6 bases). There are 13 residues in the CDR3. The ends were cut back, 0 bases at V and 4 bases at J, with 7 bases in the middle. Germline-derived CDR1 and CDR2 are MNHEY and SVGEGT. DNA for the CDR3: TGTGCCAGCAGTTACTCGGGACTTTACGAGCAGTACTTC. Translated, it gives CASSYSGLYEQYF.

This chain connects TRBV28 to TRBJ2-7; a possible D gene is TRBD1 (5 bases). V was clipped by 9 bases and J by 0 bases, with 12 bases between them. Germline-derived CDR1 and CDR2 are MDHEN and SYDVKM. The CDR3 runs 13 residues. CDR3 sequence (DNA): TGTGCCAGTAGAACAGGTACCTCCTACGAGCAGTACTTC. It is translated as CASRTGTSYEQYF.

About this clonotype: One end of the junction does not line up with germline, which may come from a read error. This sequence joins TRBV25-1 and TRBJ1-1; 11 bases fit TRBD1. CDR3 length: 13 residues. Germline V gene data show CDR1 as MGHDK and CDR2 as SYGVNS. The CDR3 spells CAAAGTGGTGAFF. The CDR3 bases are TGTGCCGCGGCCGGGACAGGGGGAACTGGAGCTTTCTTT.

This clonotype was counted a few times. The chain couples TRBV5-4 to TRBJ2-1, with D uncertain. Trimming removed 1 base at V and 7 bases at J, with 9 bases between. In germline, CDR1 is SGHNT, CDR2 YYREEE (reference sequence). The CDR3 loop spans 13 amino acids. This chain's CDR3 is CASSLSVLNEQFF. In DNA, the CDR3 is TGTGCCAGCAGCTTGTCTGTGCTAAATGAGCAGTTCTTC. Together with reference TRBV5-4 and TRBJ2-1, the CDR3 gives the full variable domain: ETGVTQSPTHLIKTRGQQVTLRCSSQSGHNTVSWYQQALGQGPQFIFQYYREEENGRGNFPPRFSGLQFPNYSSELNVNALELDDSALYLCASSLSVLNEQFFGPGTRLTVL.

This clonotype was observed many times. The V and J genes are TRBV30 and TRBJ1-4; D may be TRBD1 (6 bases). The CDR3 is 15 amino acids. Germline CDR1 reads GTSNPN; CDR2 reads SVGIG (reference sequence). V shed 0 bases and J shed 7 bases, with 15 bases lying between them. The CDR3 DNA follows: TGTGCCTGGAGTGTATGGGGGGCCGGGGGTGAAAAACTGTTTTTT. Its translation: CAWSVWGAGGEKLFF.

The chain employs TRBV20-1 and TRBJ1-4; possibly TRBD1 for D (5 bases). V lost 4 bases and J lost 5, with 8 bases in between. The CDR3 extends over 12 amino acids. Looked up from germline, CDR1 is DFQATT and CDR2 is SNEGSKA (reference sequence). For the CDR3, the DNA is TGCAGTGCTAATGGGGGGAATGAAAAACTGTTTTTT. Translating gives CSANGGNEKLFF.

With regard to this clonotype: The junction departs from germline at one end; a sequencing error may be responsible. V gene TRBV7-9 combines with J gene TRBJ1-3; D unresolved. This CDR3 is built from 15 residues. The V gene's germline CDR1 is SEHNR and CDR2 FQNEAQ (reference sequence). In DNA form, the CDR3 reads TGTGCCAGCAGCCCAAGGCCTGTGGCTGGAACCACCATATATTTT. It is translated as CASSPRPVAGTTIYF.

This clonotype was recorded many times. The chain is built from TRBV2 and TRBJ1-2, with D tentatively TRBD1 (5 bases). CDR3 size: 13 residues. Trimming cost V 5 bases and J 6 bases, with 13 bases left between them. From germline, CDR1 is SNHLY and CDR2 FYNNEI. The CDR3 coding sequence is TGTGCCAGCAGTTTTTTGGGGGGAAATGGCTACACCTTC. Translated: CASSFLGGNGYTF.

This clonotype was counted between two and nine times. The chain joins TRBV19 to TRBJ1-5, with 9 bases fitting TRBD1. This CDR3 has 15 residues. CDR1 is LNHDA and CDR2 is SQIVND in the germline V gene (reference sequence). J lost 7 bases, V lost 5 bases, and 9 bases had no gene match. The CDR3 here is CASSGGQGLAQPQHF. CDR3 nucleotide sequence: TGTGCCAGTAGTGGGGGACAGGGACTGGCCCAGCCCCAGCATTTT.

This clonotype was recorded a few times. The chain combines TRBV10-3 with TRBJ1-3; unclear D gene. With 10 bases removed from V and 4 bases from J, the gap between germline ends came to 8 bases. Germline CDR1 reads ENHRY; CDR2 reads SYGVKD. The CDR3 contains 11 residues. In nucleotides, the CDR3 is TGTGCCACCAAAGGGGGAAACACCATATATTTT. This codes for CATKGGNTIYF.